The TCR beta chain described here comes from a study of T cell changes during pregnancy in multiple sclerosis. The repertoire was sequenced with immunoSEQ multiplex PCR; TCRdb's copy has only in-frame clones and lacks some. The sample contains roughly 110,000 clones, around 92% of which appear only once. Germline V CDR1 and CDR2: GTSNPN, SVGIG (reference sequence). CDR3 length: 13 amino acids. This chain connects TRBV30 to TRBJ1-5; D is possibly TRBD1 (5 bases). The receptor comes from a female donor in good health, enrolled as a control in a pregnancy study. This specimen consisted of peripheral blood, obtained in the third trimester of pregnancy. In DNA form, the CDR3 reads TGTGCTTCATCCGGGGGTCCAGATCAGCCCCAGCATTTT. Translation: CASSGGPDQPQHF.